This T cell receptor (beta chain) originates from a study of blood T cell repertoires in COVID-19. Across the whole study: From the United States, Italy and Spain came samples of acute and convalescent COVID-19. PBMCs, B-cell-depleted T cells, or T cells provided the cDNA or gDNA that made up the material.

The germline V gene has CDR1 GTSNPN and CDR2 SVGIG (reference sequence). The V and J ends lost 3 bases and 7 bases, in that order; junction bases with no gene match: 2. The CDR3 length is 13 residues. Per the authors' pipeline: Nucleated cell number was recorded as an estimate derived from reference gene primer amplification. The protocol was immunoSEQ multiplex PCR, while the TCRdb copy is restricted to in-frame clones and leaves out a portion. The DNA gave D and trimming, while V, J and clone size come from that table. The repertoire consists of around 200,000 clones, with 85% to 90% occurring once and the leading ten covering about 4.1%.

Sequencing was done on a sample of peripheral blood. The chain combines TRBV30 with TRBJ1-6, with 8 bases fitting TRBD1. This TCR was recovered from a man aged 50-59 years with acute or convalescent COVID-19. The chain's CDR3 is CAWSRDRNSPLHF. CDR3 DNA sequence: TGTGCCTGGAGCCGGGACAGGAATTCACCCCTCCACTTT.